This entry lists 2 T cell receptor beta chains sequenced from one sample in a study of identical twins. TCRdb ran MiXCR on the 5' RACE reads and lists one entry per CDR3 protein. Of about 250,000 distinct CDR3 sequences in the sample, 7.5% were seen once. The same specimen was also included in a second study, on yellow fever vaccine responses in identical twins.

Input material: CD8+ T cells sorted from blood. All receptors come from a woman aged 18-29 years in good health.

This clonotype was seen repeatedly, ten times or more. DNA for the CDR3: TGTGCCAGCAGCCCACGGACAGGGGGGATAACTGAAGCTTTCTTT. Translated, it gives CASSPRTGGITEAFF. J is TRBJ1-1 and V is TRBV7-8; 10 nucleotides line up with TRBD1. V shed 5 bases and J 5 bases; nucleotides not matched to a gene: 8. The germline V gene has CDR1 SGHVS and CDR2 FQNEAQ. This CDR3 region has 15 residues. Drawing the rest from reference TRBV7-8 and TRBJ1-1, the complete variable domain is GAGVSQSPRYKVAKRGQDVALRCDPISGHVSLFWYQQALGQGPEFLTYFQNEAQLDKSGLPSDRFFAERPEGSVSTLKIQRTQQEDSAVYLCASSPRTGGITEAFFGQGTRLTVV.

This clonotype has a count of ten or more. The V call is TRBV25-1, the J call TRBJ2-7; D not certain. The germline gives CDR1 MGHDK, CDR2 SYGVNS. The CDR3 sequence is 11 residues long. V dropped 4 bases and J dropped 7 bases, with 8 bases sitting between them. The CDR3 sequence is CASSALGEQYF. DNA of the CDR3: TGTGCCAGCAGTGCCCTGGGAGAGCAGTACTTC.